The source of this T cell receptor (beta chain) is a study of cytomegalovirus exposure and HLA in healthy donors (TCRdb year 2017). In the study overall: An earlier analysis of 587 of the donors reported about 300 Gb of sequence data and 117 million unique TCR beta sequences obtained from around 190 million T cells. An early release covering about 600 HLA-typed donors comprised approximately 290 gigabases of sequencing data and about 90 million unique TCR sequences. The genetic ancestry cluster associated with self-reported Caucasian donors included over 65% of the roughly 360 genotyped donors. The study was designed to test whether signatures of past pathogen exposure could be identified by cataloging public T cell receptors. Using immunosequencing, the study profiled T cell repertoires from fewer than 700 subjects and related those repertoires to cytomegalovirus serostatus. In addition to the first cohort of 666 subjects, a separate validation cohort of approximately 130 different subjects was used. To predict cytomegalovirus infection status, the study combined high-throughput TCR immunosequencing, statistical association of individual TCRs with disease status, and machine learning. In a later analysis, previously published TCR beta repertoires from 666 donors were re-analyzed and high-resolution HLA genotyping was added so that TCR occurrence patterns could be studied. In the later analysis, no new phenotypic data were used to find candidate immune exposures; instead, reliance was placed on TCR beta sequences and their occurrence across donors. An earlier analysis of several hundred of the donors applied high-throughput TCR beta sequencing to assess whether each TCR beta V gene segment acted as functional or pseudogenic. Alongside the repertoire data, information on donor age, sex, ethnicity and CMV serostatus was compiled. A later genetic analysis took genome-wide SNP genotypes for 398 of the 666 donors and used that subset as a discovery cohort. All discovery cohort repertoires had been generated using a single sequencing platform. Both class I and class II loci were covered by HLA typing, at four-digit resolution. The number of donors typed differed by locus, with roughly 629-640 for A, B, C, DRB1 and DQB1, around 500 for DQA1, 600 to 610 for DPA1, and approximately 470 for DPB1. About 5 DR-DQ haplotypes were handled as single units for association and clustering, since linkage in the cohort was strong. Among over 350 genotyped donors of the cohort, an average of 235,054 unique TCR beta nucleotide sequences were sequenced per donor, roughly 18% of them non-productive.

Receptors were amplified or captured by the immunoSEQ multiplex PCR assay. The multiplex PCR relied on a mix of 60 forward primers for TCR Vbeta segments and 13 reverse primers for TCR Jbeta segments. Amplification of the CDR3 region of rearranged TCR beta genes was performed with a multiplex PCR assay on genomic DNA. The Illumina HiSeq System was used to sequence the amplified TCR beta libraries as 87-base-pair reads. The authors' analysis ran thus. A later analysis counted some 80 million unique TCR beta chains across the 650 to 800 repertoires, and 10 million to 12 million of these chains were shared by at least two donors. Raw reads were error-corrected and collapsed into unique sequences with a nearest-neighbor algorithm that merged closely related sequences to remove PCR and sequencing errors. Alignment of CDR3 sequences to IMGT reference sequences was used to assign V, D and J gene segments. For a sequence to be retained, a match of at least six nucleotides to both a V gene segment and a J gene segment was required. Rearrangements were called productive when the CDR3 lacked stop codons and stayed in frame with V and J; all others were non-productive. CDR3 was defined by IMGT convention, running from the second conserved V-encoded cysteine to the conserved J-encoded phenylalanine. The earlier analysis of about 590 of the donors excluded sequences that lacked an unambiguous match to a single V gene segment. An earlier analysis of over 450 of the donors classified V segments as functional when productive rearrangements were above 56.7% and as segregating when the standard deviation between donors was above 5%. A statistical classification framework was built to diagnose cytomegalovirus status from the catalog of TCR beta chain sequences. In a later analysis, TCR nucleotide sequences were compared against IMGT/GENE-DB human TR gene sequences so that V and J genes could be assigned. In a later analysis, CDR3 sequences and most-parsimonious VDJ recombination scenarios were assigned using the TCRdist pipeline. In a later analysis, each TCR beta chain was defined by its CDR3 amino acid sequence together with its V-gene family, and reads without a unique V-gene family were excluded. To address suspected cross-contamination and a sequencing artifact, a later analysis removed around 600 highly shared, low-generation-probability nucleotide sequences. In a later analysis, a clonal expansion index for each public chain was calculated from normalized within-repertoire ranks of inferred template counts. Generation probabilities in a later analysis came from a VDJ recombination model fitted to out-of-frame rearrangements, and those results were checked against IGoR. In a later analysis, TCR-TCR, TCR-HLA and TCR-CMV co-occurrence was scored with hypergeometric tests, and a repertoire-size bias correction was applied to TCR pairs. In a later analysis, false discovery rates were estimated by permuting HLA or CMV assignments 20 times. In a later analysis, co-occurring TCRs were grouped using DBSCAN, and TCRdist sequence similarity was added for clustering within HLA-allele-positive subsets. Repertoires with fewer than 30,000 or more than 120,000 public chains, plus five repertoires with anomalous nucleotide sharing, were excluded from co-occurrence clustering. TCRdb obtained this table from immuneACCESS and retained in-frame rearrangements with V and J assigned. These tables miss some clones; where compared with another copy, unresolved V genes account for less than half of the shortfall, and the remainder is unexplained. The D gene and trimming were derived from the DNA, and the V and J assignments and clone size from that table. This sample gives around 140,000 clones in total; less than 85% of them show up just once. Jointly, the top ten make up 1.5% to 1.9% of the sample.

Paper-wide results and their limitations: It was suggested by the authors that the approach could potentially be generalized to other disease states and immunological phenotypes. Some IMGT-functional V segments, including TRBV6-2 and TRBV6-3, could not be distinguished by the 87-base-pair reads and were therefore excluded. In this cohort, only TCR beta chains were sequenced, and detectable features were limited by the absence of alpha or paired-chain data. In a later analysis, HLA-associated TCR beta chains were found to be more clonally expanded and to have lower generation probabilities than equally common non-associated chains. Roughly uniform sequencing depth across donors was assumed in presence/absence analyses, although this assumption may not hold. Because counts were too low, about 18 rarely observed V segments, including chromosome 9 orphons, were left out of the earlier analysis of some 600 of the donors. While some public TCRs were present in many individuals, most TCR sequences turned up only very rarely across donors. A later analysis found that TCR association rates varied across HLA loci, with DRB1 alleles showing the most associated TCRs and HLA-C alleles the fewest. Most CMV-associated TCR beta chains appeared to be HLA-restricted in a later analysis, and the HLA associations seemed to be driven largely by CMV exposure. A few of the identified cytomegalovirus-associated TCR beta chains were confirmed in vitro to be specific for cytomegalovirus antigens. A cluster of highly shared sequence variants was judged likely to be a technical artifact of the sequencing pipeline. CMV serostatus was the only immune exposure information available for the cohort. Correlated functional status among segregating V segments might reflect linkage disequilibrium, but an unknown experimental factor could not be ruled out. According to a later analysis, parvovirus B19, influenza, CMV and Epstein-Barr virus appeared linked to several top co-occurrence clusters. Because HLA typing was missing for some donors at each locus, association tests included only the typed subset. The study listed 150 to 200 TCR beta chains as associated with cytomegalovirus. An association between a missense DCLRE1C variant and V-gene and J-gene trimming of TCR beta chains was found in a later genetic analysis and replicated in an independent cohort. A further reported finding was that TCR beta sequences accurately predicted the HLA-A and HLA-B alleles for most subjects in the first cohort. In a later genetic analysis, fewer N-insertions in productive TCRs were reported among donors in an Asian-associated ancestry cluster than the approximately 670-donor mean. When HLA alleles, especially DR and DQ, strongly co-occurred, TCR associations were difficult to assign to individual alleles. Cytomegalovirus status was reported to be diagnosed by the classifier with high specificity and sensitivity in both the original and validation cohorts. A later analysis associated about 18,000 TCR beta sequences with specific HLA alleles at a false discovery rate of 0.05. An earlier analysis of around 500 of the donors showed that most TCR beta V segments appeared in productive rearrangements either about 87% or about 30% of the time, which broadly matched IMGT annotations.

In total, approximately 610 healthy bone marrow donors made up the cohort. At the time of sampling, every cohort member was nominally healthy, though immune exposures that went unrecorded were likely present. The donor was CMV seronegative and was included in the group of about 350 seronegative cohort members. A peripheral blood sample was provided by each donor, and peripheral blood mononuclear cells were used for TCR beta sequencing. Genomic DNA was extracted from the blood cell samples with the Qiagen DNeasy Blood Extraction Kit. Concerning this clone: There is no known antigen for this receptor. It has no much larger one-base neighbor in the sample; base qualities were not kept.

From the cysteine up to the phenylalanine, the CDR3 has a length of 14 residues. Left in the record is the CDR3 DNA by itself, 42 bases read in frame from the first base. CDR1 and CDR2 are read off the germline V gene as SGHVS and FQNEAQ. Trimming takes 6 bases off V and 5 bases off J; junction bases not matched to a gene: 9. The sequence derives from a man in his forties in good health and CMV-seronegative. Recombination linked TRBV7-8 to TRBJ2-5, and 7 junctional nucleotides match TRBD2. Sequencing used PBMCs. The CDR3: CASSIVVGGETQYF. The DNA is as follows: TGTGCCAGCAGTATAGTGGTCGGGGGGGAGACCCAGTACTTC.